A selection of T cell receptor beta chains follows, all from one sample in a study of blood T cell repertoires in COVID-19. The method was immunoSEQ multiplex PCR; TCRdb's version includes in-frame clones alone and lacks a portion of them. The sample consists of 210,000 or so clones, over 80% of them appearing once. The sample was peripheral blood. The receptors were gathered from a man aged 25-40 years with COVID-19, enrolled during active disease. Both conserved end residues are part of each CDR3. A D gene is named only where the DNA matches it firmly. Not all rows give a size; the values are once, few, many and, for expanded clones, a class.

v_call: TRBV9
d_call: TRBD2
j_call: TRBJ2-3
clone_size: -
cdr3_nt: TGTGCCAGCAGCGTAGGAAATAGCGGGGGCACAGATACGCAGTATTTT
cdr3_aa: CASSVGNSGGTDTQYF

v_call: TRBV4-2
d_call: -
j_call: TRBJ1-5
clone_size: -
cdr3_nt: TGTGCCAGCAGCCAACAGGGTCCCAGCAATCAGCCCCAGCATTTT
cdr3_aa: CASSQQGPSNQPQHF

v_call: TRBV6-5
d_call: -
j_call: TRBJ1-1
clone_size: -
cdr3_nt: TGTGCCAGCCTCAGACCAGAGACGGGGAACACTGAAGCTTTCTTT
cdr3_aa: CASLRPETGNTEAFF

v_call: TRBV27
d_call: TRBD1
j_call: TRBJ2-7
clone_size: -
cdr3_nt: TGTGCCAGCAGTTCCCTCCGGGACAGATCCTACGAGCAGTACTTC
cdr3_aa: CASSSLRDRSYEQYF

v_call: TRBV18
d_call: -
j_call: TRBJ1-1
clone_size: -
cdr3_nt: TGTGCCAGCTCACCACAGGGTTTGCCCGGGGTTGGCACTGAAGCTTTCTTT
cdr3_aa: CASSPQGLPGVGTEAFF

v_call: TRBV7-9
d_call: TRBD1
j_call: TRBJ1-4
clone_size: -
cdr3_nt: TGTGCCAGCAGCCCTGGGACAGGGGGTACTGAAAAACTGTTTTTT
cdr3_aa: CASSPGTGGTEKLFF

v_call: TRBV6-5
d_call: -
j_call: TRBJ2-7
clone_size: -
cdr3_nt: TGTGCCAGCAAGTTGGGACATGAGTCCTACGAGCAGTACTTC
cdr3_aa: CASKLGHESYEQYF

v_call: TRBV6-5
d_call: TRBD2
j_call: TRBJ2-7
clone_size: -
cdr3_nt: TGTGCCAGCAGTCGGACTAGCGGGAGTATTATCGAGTACTTC
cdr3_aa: CASSRTSGSIIEYF

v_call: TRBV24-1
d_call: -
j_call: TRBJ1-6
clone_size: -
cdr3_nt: TGTGCCACCAGGGAGGGCCAGGTGAATTCACCCCTCCACTTT
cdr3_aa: CATREGQVNSPLHF

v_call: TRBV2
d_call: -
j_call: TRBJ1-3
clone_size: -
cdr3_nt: TGTGCCAGCAGTGACGGTCTCTCTGGAAACACCATATATTTT
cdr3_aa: CASSDGLSGNTIYF

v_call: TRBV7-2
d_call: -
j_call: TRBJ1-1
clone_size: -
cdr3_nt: TGTGCCAGCAGCTTAGTAAACGGTGTTGAAGCTTTCTTT
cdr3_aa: CASSLVNGVEAFF

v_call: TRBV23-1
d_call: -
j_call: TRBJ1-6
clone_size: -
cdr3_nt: TGCGCCAGCATCCCTAGACCCCTGAACAGGTCCTATAATTCACCCCTCCACTTT
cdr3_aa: CASIPRPLNRSYNSPLHF

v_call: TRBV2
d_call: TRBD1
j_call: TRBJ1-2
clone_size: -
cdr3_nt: TGTGCCAGCAGGAAGACAGGGCCAAACTATGGCTACACCTTC
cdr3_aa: CASRKTGPNYGYTF

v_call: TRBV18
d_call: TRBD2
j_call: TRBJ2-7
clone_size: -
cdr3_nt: TGTGCCAGCTCAGGGACTAGCGGGAGAGCCGAGCAGTACTTC
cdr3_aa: CASSGTSGRAEQYF

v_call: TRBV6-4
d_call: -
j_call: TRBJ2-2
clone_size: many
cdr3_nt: TGTGCCAGCGCCGACAGGACAGAAGGCGGGGAGCTGTTTTTT
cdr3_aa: CASADRTEGGELFF

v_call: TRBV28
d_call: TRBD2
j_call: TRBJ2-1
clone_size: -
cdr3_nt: TGTGCCAGCAACTTACTAGCGGGTGGGTCGAATGAGCAGTTCTTC
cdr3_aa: CASNLLAGGSNEQFF

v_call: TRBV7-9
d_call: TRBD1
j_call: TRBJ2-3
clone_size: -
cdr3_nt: TGTGCCAGCAGCTTCACAGGGGACACAGATACGCAGTATTTT
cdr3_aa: CASSFTGDTDTQYF

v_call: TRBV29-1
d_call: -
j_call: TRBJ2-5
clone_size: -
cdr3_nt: TGCAGCCTAAACCGGGACAACCAAGAGACCCAGTACTTC
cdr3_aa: CSLNRDNQETQYF

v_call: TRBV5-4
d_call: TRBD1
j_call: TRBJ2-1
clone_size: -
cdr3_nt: TGTGCCAGCAGCTTGGGGGACAGGAATGAGCAGTTCTTC
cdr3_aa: CASSLGDRNEQFF

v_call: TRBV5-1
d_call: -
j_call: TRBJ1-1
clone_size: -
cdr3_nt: TGCGCCAGCAGCTTGGCACAACCGAACACTGAAGCTTTCTTT
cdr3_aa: CASSLAQPNTEAFF

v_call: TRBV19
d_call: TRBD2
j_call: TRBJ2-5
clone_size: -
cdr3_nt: TGTGCCAGTAGTGCCGACCGAGGGACTAACCAAGAGACCCAGTACTTC
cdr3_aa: CASSADRGTNQETQYF

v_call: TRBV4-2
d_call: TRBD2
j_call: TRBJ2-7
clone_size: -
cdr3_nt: TGTGCCAGCAGCCAAGGAGGGGAGGGCAGGGTAGCAGCGGGGGCCTCCTACGAGCAGTACTTC
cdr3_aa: CASSQGGEGRVAAGASYEQYF

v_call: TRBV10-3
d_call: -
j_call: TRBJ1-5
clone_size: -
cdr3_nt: TGTGCCATCAGTGGGGACAACAATCAGCCCCAGCATTTT
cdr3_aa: CAISGDNNQPQHF

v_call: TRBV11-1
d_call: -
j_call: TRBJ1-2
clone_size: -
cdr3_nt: TGTGCCAGCAGCGTAGGATCTGGACAGACCTATGGCTACACCTTC
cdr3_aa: CASSVGSGQTYGYTF

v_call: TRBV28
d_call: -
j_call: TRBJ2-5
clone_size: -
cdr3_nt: TGTGCCAGCAGCCTCGCCGGGGGAGAGACCCAGTACTTC
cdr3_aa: CASSLAGGETQYF

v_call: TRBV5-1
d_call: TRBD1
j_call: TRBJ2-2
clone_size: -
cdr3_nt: TGCGCCAGCAGCTTGCTACCGACAGGGTCCGGGGAGCTGTTTTTT
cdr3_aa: CASSLLPTGSGELFF

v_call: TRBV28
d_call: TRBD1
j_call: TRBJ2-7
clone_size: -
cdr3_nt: TGTGCCAGCATTATCCGGGACAGGGGGCTAGGCTACGAGCAGTACTTC
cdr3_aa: CASIIRDRGLGYEQYF

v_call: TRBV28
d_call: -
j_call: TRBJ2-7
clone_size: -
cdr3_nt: TGTGCCAGCAGTCCCATAGCTGTTGAGGAGCAGTACTTC
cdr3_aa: CASSPIAVEEQYF

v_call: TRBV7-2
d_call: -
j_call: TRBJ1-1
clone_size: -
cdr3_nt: TGTGCCAGCAGCTTAGAAGCCAGGGTGCTCCTTAACACGGCTTTCTTT
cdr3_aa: CASSLEARVLLNTAFF

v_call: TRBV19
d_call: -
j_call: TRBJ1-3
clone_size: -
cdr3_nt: TGTGCCAGTAGTTATGAGGCAAACACCATATATTTT
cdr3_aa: CASSYEANTIYF

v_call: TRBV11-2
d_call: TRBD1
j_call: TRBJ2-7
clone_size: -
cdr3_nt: TGTGCCAGCAGCTCCCCGGGACAGGGCCCCGAGCAGTACTTC
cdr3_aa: CASSSPGQGPEQYF

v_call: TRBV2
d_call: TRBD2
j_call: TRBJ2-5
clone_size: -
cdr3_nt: TGTGCCAGCACCCAGACTAGCGGTCGAGAGACCCAGTACTTC
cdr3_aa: CASTQTSGRETQYF

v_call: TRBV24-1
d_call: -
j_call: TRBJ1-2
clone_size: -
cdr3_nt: TGTGCCACCAGTGTCCTCCCCGGGACAACTTATGGCTACACCTTC
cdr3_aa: CATSVLPGTTYGYTF

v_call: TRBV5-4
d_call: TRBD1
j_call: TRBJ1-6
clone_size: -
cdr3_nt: TGTGCCAGCAGCAGCCGGGACAGGGGAGGATCACCCCTCCACTTT
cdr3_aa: CASSSRDRGGSPLHF

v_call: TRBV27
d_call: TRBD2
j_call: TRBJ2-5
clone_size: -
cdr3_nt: TGTGCCAGCAGTTTATCACTAGCGGGAGCAAGAGAGACCCAGTACTTC
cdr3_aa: CASSLSLAGARETQYF

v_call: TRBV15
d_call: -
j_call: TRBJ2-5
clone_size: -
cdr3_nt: TGTGCCACCAGCAGAGATTGGGGCAGAGCGGCTGGTAGGGGGGAGACCCAGTACTTC
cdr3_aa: CATSRDWGRAAGRGETQYF

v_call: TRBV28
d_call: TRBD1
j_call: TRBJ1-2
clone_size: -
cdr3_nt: TGTGCCAGCAGCTCCACCGGACAGGACTATGGCTACACCTTC
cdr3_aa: CASSSTGQDYGYTF